Below are 4 T cell receptor beta chains sequenced from a single sample in a study of Ad26.COV2.S vaccination and SARS-CoV-2 variants. The data were produced by immunoSEQ multiplex PCR, yet TCRdb's version contains in-frame clones alone and is incomplete. The profile shows about 330,000 clones, roughly nine tenths of them singletons. The treatment here: roughly 19 received Ad26.COV2.S at low or high dose, single or two shots; 5 received placebo; per-sample allocation not given. Day 63 following the first vaccine or placebo injection was when the samples were taken. This material consisted of peripheral blood, taken in a trial of Ad26.COV2.S vaccine versus placebo. These receptors were collected from a person between 18 and 65 years old who received the Ad26.COV2.S COVID-19 vaccine or a placebo.

This rearrangement joins TRBV7-2 to TRBJ1-2; TRBD1 matches 7 bases. The CDR3 has 14 amino acids. V lost 7 bases to trimming and J lost 6 bases; unmatched junction nucleotides: 11. CDR1 is SGHTA, CDR2 FQGNSA, per germline. CDR3 loop: CASTQTRGIHGYTF. The CDR3 DNA is TGTGCCAGCACCCAAACCAGGGGGATCCATGGCTACACCTTC. Complete variable domain (other parts from reference TRBV7-2 and TRBJ1-2): GAGVSQSPSNKVTEKGKDVELRCDPISGHTALYWYRQSLGQGLEFLIYFQGNSAPDKSGLPSDRFSAERTGGSVSTLTIQRTQQEDSAVYLCASTQTRGIHGYTFGSGTRLTVV.

J is TRBJ1-1 and V is TRBV7-2; a weak D match, TRBD1 (5 bases). The CDR3 covers 16 residues. The V gene lost 4 bases and the J gene lost 4 bases, with 19 bases spanning the gap. Germline V gene sequence: CDR1 SGHTA, CDR2 FQGNSA. The CDR3 reads CASSSSPGEVFTEAFF. Written as DNA, the CDR3 is TGTGCCAGCAGCTCCTCCCCGGGGGAGGTATTCACTGAAGCTTTCTTT.

The chain uses TRBV2 and TRBJ2-1; TRBD2 might be the D (5 bases). The CDR3 contains 11 residues. Deletions cut 7 bases from V and 9 bases from J, with 10 bases between. In germline, CDR1 is SNHLY, CDR2 FYNNEI. The CDR3 nucleotides read TGTGCCAGCACGGGAAGTGGTGAGCAGTTCTTC. Protein sequence: CASTGSGEQFF.

The rearrangement links TRBV9 to TRBJ2-5, with TRBD2 matching 7 bases. Germline CDR1 reads SGDLS; CDR2 reads YYNGEE. Trimming removed 4 bases from V and 2 bases from J; junction bases left unmatched: 5. This CDR3 spans 14 amino acids. CDR3 residues: CASSLGGVQETQYF. The CDR3, as DNA: TGTGCCAGCAGCCTGGGGGGGGTTCAAGAGACCCAGTACTTC.